This T cell receptor beta chain originates from a study of OX40 agonist ivuxolimab in advanced cancers. CDR1 WNHNN and CDR2 SYGVQD come from the germline V gene (reference sequence). V lost 7 bases to trimming and J lost 7 bases, with 5 bases between them. This CDR3 has 10 amino acids. TCRdb's copy holds only in-frame clones and misses some; the assay was immunoSEQ multiplex PCR. The table has 35,000 to 40,000 clones, about 90% seen once. Autoimmune disease history or systemic immunosuppression was exclusionary. The sample was CD4+ or CD8+ T cells sorted from blood, taken in a trial of the OX40 agonist ivuxolimab. The rearrangement uses TRBV10-1 and TRBJ1-5; unclear D gene. This TCR was sampled from an adult with an advanced solid tumor such as melanoma, head and neck, liver or kidney cancer. The CDR3 DNA reads as TGCGCCAGCATCGTGCAGCCCCAGCATTTT. It translates to CASIVQPQHF.